This T cell receptor (beta chain) came from a study of T-cell reconstitution after alpha-beta-depleted transplantation in children. V lost 1 base and J lost 8, with 10 bases in between. The CDR3 contains 13 residues. Germline loops: CDR1 SGHTA, CDR2 FQGNSA. This clonotype occurred many times. During its preparation, the TCRbeta library received unique molecular identifiers. Via MiXCR, TCRdb re-called the PCR reads, giving one row per CDR3 protein. The data hold hundreds of thousands of distinct CDR3 sequences, with about 15% observed a single time. The specimen comprised PBMCs from the stem cell graft donor, sampled from the stem cell graft. The TCR was taken from a human donor who donated a stem cell graft to a child with acute myeloid leukemia. This rearrangement joins TRBV7-2 to TRBJ2-3; TRBD1 might be the D (6 bases). The CDR3 spells CASSLEQGRTQYF. The CDR3 DNA reads as TGTGCCAGCAGCTTAGAACAGGGACGTACGCAGTATTTT.